This T cell receptor beta chain was profiled in a study of blood T cell repertoires in COVID-19. Across the study: Nucleic acid was either cDNA or gDNA, and it came from T cells, B-cell-depleted T cells, or PBMCs.

Original data processing: Estimation of nucleated cell counts relied on the amplification of reference gene primers. TCRdb's copy holds only in-frame clones and misses some; the assay was immunoSEQ multiplex PCR. The V and J calls and clone size were taken over from that table, and D and trimming were inferred from the DNA. The table lists under 150,000 clones, around four fifths of them singletons. This clonotype originated in a man older than 75 with active or convalescent COVID-19. Sample: peripheral blood.

The CDR3 protein is CASSSLAGGRETQYF. Written as DNA, the CDR3 is TGTGCCAGCAGTTCTCTAGCGGGGGGGCGAGAGACCCAGTACTTC. This chain links TRBV9 with TRBJ2-5, with TRBD2 matching over 12 bases. The CDR3 is 15 amino acids. Trimming at V came to 5 bases and at J to 4 bases, leaving 6 bases not matched to a gene. Germline lookup yields CDR1 SGDLS and CDR2 YYNGEE.